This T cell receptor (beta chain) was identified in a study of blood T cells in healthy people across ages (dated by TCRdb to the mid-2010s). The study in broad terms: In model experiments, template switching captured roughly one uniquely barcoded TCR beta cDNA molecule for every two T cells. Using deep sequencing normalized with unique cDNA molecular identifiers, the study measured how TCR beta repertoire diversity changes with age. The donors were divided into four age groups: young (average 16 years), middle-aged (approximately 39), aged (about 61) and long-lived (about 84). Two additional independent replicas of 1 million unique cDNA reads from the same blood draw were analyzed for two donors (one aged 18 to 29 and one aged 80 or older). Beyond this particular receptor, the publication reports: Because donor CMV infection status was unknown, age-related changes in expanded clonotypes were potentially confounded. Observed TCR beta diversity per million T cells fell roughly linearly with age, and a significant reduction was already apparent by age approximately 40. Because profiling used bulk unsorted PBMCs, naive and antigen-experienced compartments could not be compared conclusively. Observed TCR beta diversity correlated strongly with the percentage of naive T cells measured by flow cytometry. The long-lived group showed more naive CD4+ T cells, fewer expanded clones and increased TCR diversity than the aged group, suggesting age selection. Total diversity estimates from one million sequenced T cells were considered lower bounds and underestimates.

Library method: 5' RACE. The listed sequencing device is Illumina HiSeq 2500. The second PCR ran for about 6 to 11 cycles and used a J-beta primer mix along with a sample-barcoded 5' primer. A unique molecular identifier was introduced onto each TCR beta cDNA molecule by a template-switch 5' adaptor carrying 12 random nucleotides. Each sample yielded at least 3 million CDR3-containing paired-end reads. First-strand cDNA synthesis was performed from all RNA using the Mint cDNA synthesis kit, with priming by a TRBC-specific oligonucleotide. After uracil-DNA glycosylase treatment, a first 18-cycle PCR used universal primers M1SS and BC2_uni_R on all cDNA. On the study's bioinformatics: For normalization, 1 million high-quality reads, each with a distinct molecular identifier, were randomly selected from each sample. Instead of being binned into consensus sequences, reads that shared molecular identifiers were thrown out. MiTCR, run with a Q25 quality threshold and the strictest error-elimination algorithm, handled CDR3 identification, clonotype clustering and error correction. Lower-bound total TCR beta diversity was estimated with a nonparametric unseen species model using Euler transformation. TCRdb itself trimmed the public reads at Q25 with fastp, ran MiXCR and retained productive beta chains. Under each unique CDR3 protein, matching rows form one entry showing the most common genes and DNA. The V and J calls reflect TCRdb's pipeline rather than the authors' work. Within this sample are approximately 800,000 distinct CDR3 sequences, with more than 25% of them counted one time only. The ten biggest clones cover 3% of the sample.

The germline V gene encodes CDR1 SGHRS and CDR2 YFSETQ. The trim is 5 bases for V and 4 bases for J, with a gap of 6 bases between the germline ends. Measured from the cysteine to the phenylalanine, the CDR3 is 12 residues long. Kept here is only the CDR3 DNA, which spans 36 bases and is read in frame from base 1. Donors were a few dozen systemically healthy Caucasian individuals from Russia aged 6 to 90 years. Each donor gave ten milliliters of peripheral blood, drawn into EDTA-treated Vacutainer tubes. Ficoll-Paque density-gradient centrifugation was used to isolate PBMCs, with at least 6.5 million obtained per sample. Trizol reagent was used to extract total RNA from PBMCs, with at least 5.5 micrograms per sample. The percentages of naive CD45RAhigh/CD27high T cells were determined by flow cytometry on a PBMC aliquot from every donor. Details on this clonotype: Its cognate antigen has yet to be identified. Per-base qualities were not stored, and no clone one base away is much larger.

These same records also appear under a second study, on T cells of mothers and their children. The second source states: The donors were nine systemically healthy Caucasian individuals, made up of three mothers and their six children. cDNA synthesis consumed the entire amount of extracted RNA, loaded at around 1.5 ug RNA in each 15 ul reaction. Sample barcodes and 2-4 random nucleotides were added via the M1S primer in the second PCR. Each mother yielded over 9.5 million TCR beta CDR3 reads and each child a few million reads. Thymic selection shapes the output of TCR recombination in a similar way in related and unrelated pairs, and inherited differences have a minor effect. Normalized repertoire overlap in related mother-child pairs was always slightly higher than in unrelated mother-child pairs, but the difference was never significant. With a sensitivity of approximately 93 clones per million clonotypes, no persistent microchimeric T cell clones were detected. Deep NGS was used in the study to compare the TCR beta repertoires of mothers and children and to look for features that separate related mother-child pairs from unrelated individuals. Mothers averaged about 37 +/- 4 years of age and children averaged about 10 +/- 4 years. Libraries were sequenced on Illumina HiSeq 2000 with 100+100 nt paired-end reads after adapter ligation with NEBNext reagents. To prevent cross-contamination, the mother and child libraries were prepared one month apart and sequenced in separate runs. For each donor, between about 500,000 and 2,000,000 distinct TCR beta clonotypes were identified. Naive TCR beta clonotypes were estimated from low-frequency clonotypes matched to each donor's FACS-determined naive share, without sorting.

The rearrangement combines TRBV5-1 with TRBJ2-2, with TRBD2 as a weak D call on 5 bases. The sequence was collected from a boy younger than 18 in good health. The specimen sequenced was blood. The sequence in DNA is TGCGCCAGCAGGGAGGTCACCGGGGAGCTGTTTTTT. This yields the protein CASREVTGELFF.